This TCR beta chain is from a study of blood T cell repertoires in COVID-19. Clones were read by immunoSEQ multiplex PCR, and TCRdb kept only the in-frame ones, dropping some. In the table there are about 170,000 clones, less than 90% of which are singletons. J gave up 7 bases and V 5 bases, and 7 bases lay outside the gene matches. Per the germline V gene, CDR1 is SGHTA and CDR2 is FQGNSA. The CDR3 contains 15 residues. Sequencing was carried out using peripheral blood. This receptor was taken from a woman in her seventies with COVID-19, enrolled during active disease. The chain uses TRBV7-2 and TRBJ2-2; TRBD2 matches 10 bases. CDR3 sequence: CASSKSGRGIGELFF. The DNA for the CDR3 is TGTGCCAGCAGCAAGAGCGGGAGGGGAATCGGGGAGCTGTTTTTT.